These 30 T cell receptor beta chains were sequenced from one sample in a study of cytomegalovirus exposure and HLA in healthy donors. 13 Jbeta primers and 60 Vbeta primers were used for the PCR. The protocol was immunoSEQ multiplex PCR, while the TCRdb copy is restricted to in-frame clones and leaves out a portion. The listing contains 150,000 or so clones. Material for sequencing was PBMCs. Receptors were obtained from a woman aged 55-70 years in good health and CMV-seronegative.

This rearrangement joins TRBV9 to TRBJ1-3; possible D gene TRBD1, 6 bases. The CDR3 runs 15 residues. CDR1 and CDR2 from the germline V gene are SGDLS and YYNGEE. Trimming removed 2 bases at V and 1 base at J, with 10 bases between. The CDR3 protein is CASSVLGGSGNTIYF. The CDR3 DNA reads as TGTGCCAGCAGCGTCCTAGGGGGTTCTGGAAACACCATATATTTT.

The rearrangement uses TRBV7-9 and TRBJ2-5; 8 bases map to TRBD1. The CDR3 consists of 15 residues. CDR1 and CDR2 (germline): SEHNR, FQNEAQ (reference sequence). Trimming removed 10 bases from V and 4 bases from J; junction bases left unmatched: 14. The CDR3 DNA is TGTGCCACCTCGTTATGGACAGGGACGGTAGAGACCCAGTACTTC. Amino acid sequence: CATSLWTGTVETQYF.

This sequence joins TRBV5-1 and TRBJ1-1; D gene unclear. Germline V gene lookup returns CDR1 SGHRS and CDR2 YFSETQ. CDR3 length: 14 amino acids. V was cut by 2 bases and J by 1 base, with 9 bases left in between. CDR3 DNA sequence: TGCGCCAGCAGCTTAGAACAGAAGAACACTGAAGCTTTCTTT. It encodes CASSLEQKNTEAFF.

The gene calls are TRBV14 and TRBJ2-1; TRBD2 aligns across 14 bases. Trimming removed 5 bases from V and 1 base from J; junction bases left unmatched: 10. The CDR3 sequence is 19 residues long. Germline V gene data show CDR1 as SGHDN and CDR2 as FVKESK. CDR3 in amino acids: CASSRGLAGDRGSYNEQFF. CDR3 nucleotide sequence: TGTGCCAGCAGCAGGGGACTAGCGGGGGATAGGGGGTCCTACAATGAGCAGTTCTTC. Looking up the rest from reference TRBV14 and TRBJ2-1 gives the full variable domain: EAGVTQFPSHSVIEKGQTVTLRCDPISGHDNLYWYRRVMGKEIKFLLHFVKESKQDESGMPNNRFLAERTGGTYSTLKVQPAELEDSGVYFCASSRGLAGDRGSYNEQFFGPGTRLTVL.

The gene calls are TRBV5-4 and TRBJ2-7, with a weak D call TRBD2 (7 bases). V was shortened by 3 bases and J by 0 bases, with 13 bases between the two germline ends. This CDR3 is built from 15 residues. Germline V gene data show CDR1 as SGHNT and CDR2 as YYREEE (reference sequence). CDR3 DNA: TGTGCCAGCAGCTCCGGGGGCGGGAGCTCCTACGAGCAGTACTTC. Its translation is CASSSGGGSSYEQYF.

The V and J genes are TRBV5-1 and TRBJ2-2, with 10 bases that match TRBD1. The CDR3 sequence is 15 residues long. Germline CDR1 and CDR2: SGHRS and YFSETQ. The ends lost 4 bases at V and 6 bases at J; junction bases unmatched: 6. This CDR3 is CASSTSGTGAGELFF. The CDR3 DNA follows: TGCGCCAGCAGCACCTCCGGGACAGGGGCCGGGGAGCTGTTTTTT. The variable domain in full, completed from reference TRBV5-1 and TRBJ2-2, reads KAGVTQTPRYLIKTRGQQVTLSCSPISGHRSVSWYQQTPGQGLQFLFEYFSETQRNKGNFPGRFSGRQFSNSRSEMNVSTLELGDSALYLCASSTSGTGAGELFFGEGSRLTVL.

The chain employs TRBV25-1 and TRBJ2-1; a weak D match, TRBD2 (7 bases). Germline V gives CDR1 MGHDK, CDR2 SYGVNS. This CDR3 comprises 16 residues. Trimming pared 2 bases from V and 4 bases from J, leaving 15 bases between. CDR3 loop: CASSEPRGGGYNEQFF. In nucleotides, the CDR3 is TGTGCCAGCAGTGAACCCCGGGGAGGGGGGTACAATGAGCAGTTCTTC.

The chain links TRBV5-1 to TRBJ1-4; D is unresolved. Looked up from germline, CDR1 is SGHRS and CDR2 is YFSETQ. V was shortened by 0 bases and J by 1 base, with 7 bases between the two germline ends. CDR3 size: 15 residues. CDR3 sequence reads: CASSLEGRTNEKLFF. CDR3 coding DNA: TGCGCCAGCAGCTTGGAAGGGAGAACTAATGAAAAACTGTTTTTT.

CDR3 amino acids: CASSLAGVGELFF. As DNA, the CDR3 is TGCGCCAGCAGCTTGGCGGGAGTCGGGGAGCTGTTTTTT. The rearrangement uses TRBV5-1 and TRBJ2-2; possible D gene TRBD2, 6 bases. Germline values: CDR1 SGHRS, CDR2 YFSETQ. V lost 0 bases and J 7 bases, leaving 7 bases between the germline ends. The CDR3 spans 13 residues.

The V call is TRBV4-1, the J call TRBJ2-7, with 7 bases lining up with TRBD1. With 2 bases clipped from V and 5 bases from J, the junction kept 9 bases outside the gene matches. CDR1 MGHRA and CDR2 YSYEKL come from the germline V gene. The CDR3 totals 15 residues. The CDR3 sequence is CASSQLRTGRDEQYF. The CDR3 nucleotides are TGCGCCAGCAGCCAACTCCGGACAGGTCGGGACGAGCAGTACTTC.

This chain joins TRBV18 and TRBJ1-1, with D hard to call. The germline V gene encodes CDR1 KGHSH and CDR2 LQKENI. Trimming took off 2 bases at V and 5 bases at J, with 15 bases between the two ends. The CDR3 is 15 residues long. The CDR3 DNA sequence: TGTGCCAGCTCACCAGCGGGTCCCCGGTGGACTGAAGCTTTCTTT. This codes for CASSPAGPRWTEAFF.

The chain links TRBV4-1 to TRBJ2-7, with 9 bases identical to TRBD1. J was trimmed by 5 bases and V by 1 base; bases with no gene match: 6. Germline V gene sequence: CDR1 MGHRA, CDR2 YSYEKL. The CDR3 consists of 15 residues. CDR3 amino acids: CASSQVGTGRNEQYF. In nucleotides, the CDR3 is TGCGCCAGCAGCCAAGTCGGGACAGGGAGAAACGAGCAGTACTTC.

The genes are TRBV7-2 and TRBJ1-6; D is unclear. Trimming took off 5 bases at V and 9 bases at J, with 8 bases between the two ends. The germline V gene has CDR1 SGHTA and CDR2 FQGNSA. CDR3 length: 12 amino acids. Here the CDR3 reads CASSQQLSPLHF. The CDR3 coding sequence is TGTGCCAGCAGCCAACAGCTTTCACCCCTCCACTTT.

V is TRBV6-1 and J is TRBJ1-2; D call uncertain. The ends were cut back, 5 bases at V and 8 bases at J, with 9 bases in the middle. Germline V lookup: CDR1 MNHNS, CDR2 SASEGT. The CDR3 is 11 amino acids. The CDR3 sequence: CASSPLPGYTF. The CDR3 DNA sequence: TGTGCCAGCAGTCCGCTACCCGGCTACACCTTC.

The chain joins TRBV9 to TRBJ2-3, with D tentatively TRBD2 (6 bases). Germline V gene sequence: CDR1 SGDLS, CDR2 YYNGEE. Trimming shortened V by 4 bases and J by 10 bases, and 16 bases separated the two germline ends. The CDR3 has 13 amino acids. The CDR3 DNA follows: TGTGCCAGCAGCCCCCGTCCGGGAGAGGCGCAGTATTTT. Amino acid sequence: CASSPRPGEAQYF.

The chain employs TRBV7-7 and TRBJ2-2; TRBD2 agrees at 8 bases. The V segment lost 1 base and the J segment 5 bases; nucleotides outside the gene matches: 3. This CDR3 is 15 amino acids long. CDR1 SSHAT and CDR2 FNYEAQ come from the germline V gene (reference sequence). The CDR3, as DNA: TGTGCCAGCAGCTTAGGGGTAGCGGGGACCGGGGAGCTGTTTTTT. Amino acids: CASSLGVAGTGELFF.

This sequence joins TRBV7-9 and TRBJ2-7, with 7 bases aligning to TRBD1. Germline assignment: CDR1 SEHNR and CDR2 FQNEAQ (reference sequence). There are 17 residues in the CDR3. V lost 5 bases and J lost 3; bases outside the gene matches: 16. The CDR3 DNA sequence: TGTGCCAGCAGCCTAAGCGCTGCCTACCCAGGGGGCTACGAGCAGTACTTC. This codes for CASSLSAAYPGGYEQYF.

The chain couples TRBV6-1 to TRBJ1-2; 11 bases map to TRBD1. This CDR3 spans 15 amino acids. V was clipped by 2 bases and J by 7 bases; unmatched bases: 6. The V gene's germline CDR1 is MNHNS and CDR2 SASEGT. CDR3 sequence reads: CASSELPGTGGGYTF. As DNA, the CDR3 is TGTGCCAGCAGTGAACTTCCCGGGACAGGGGGTGGCTACACCTTC.

V gene TRBV27 combines with J gene TRBJ2-7; TRBD1 aligns across 9 bases. Losses at the gene ends were 3 bases for V and 5 bases for J; bases not matched to a gene: 11. The V gene's germline CDR1 is MNHEY and CDR2 SMNVEV (reference sequence). CDR3 length: 16 amino acids. The CDR3 is CASSFHPGTGLHEQYF. The CDR3, as DNA: TGTGCCAGCAGTTTTCACCCCGGGACAGGGCTTCACGAGCAGTACTTC.

The chain is built from TRBV18 and TRBJ2-7; 10 bases are a match to TRBD1. The germline V gene encodes CDR1 KGHSH and CDR2 LQKENI. CDR3 length: 16 amino acids. J was trimmed by 5 bases and V by 4 bases; bases with no gene match: 11. The CDR3 coding sequence is TGTGCCAGCTCACTCACATCCCCGGGACAGGGGCACGAGCAGTACTTC. It yields the protein CASSLTSPGQGHEQYF.

The chain employs TRBV5-5 and TRBJ2-5, with 7 bases identical to TRBD1. Per the germline V gene, CDR1 is SGHKS and CDR2 is YYEKEE (reference sequence). This CDR3 is built from 16 residues. The V gene end was trimmed by 3 bases and the J gene end by 0 bases; junction bases not matched to a gene: 8. The CDR3: CASSSLGTAYQETQYF. In DNA, the CDR3 is TGTGCCAGCAGCTCATTGGGGACAGCGTACCAAGAGACCCAGTACTTC.

The chain carries TRBV5-4 and TRBJ1-1; no definite D call. The CDR3 totals 16 residues. With 0 bases removed from V and 1 base from J, the gap between germline ends came to 13 bases. Germline CDR1 SGHNT, CDR2 YYREEE (reference sequence). The CDR3 here is CASSLGGGGGNTEAFF. Written as DNA, the CDR3 is TGTGCCAGCAGCTTGGGTGGAGGTGGCGGGAACACTGAAGCTTTCTTT.

V gene TRBV10-3 combines with J gene TRBJ2-1; 8 bases are shared with TRBD2. V trimming: 10 bases; J trimming: 7 bases; junction bases outside the gene matches: 9. This CDR3 has 13 residues. Per germline, CDR1 ENHRY and CDR2 SYGVKD. The CDR3 DNA reads as TGTGCCACCCGAGAAGCGGGAGTTAATGAGCAGTTCTTC. Translating it yields CATREAGVNEQFF.

The chain recombines TRBV11-2 with TRBJ2-7, with D possibly matching TRBD1 (6 bases). Between the trimmed V and J ends, which lost 5 bases and 4 bases, there was a span of 9 bases. The CDR3 consists of 12 residues. Germline CDR1 reads SGHAT; CDR2 reads FQNNGV. In nucleotides, the CDR3 is TGTGCCAGCAGCCGCCAGGGGTACGAGCAGTACTTC. Its translation: CASSRQGYEQYF.

The V call is TRBV4-1, the J call TRBJ2-3; unclear D gene. CDR3 size: 14 residues. Trimming removed 7 bases from V and 4 bases from J, with 15 bases in between. Germline CDR1 MGHRA, CDR2 YSYEKL. CDR3: CASTKLTVSDTQYF. The CDR3 coding sequence is TGCGCCAGCACCAAACTCACGGTATCAGATACGCAGTATTTT.

The chain links TRBV5-1 to TRBJ2-7, with TRBD2 as a possible D gene (5 bases). The V gene lost 1 base and the J gene lost 3 bases, with 14 bases spanning the gap. This CDR3 has 15 amino acids. Germline CDR1 SGHRS, CDR2 YFSETQ. CDR3 sequence (DNA): TGCGCCAGCAGCTTGTCTGAGGGAACCCTCTACGAGCAGTACTTC. Protein product: CASSLSEGTLYEQYF.

J is TRBJ1-1 and V is TRBV6-6, with 8 bases matching TRBD1. Germline V gene data show CDR1 as MNHNY and CDR2 as SVGAGI (reference sequence). Trimming cost V 2 bases and J 11 bases; bases outside gene matches: 13. The CDR3 covers 15 residues. CDR3 amino acids: CASSYTQTGGALAFF. CDR3 in DNA: TGTGCCAGCAGTTACACCCAAACAGGGGGGGCTTTGGCTTTCTTT.

The gene calls are TRBV2 and TRBJ2-7; TRBD1 agrees at 10 bases. CDR3 length: 15 amino acids. Germline V gene sequence: CDR1 SNHLY, CDR2 FYNNEI. V lost 10 bases and J lost 3; bases outside the gene matches: 12. Here the CDR3 DNA reads TGTGCCACCCGACCCCGGGACAGGGGACTCTACGAGCAGTACTTC. This encodes CATRPRDRGLYEQYF.

This sequence joins TRBV28 and TRBJ1-2, with D possibly being TRBD1 (6 bases). The germline CDR1 and CDR2 sequences are MDHEN and SYDVKM. V was cut by 6 bases and J by 4 bases, with 27 bases left in between. The CDR3 loop spans 18 amino acids. DNA for the CDR3: TGTGCCAGCAGGTCACCGGGTGCGAGTCAAGGGGGAAGCTATGGCTACACCTTC. This codes for CASRSPGASQGGSYGYTF.

CDR3 nucleotides: TGTGCCAGCAGCTTCATGCTACTAGCGGGGGGGTCTGATGAGCAGTTCTTC. It yields the protein CASSFMLLAGGSDEQFF. This rearrangement joins TRBV7-2 to TRBJ2-1; 13 positions match TRBD2. Germline V CDR1 and CDR2: SGHTA, FQGNSA. This CDR3 region has 17 residues. Germline trimming cut 3 bases from V and 8 bases from J; bases unmatched to any gene: 10.